The source of this TCR beta chain is a study of cytomegalovirus exposure and HLA in healthy donors. Measured with immunoSEQ multiplex PCR; TCRdb has only the in-frame clones, and not every one. The sample includes 90,000 to 130,000 clones, approximately 89% of them seen just once. Note on this clone: Its target is unknown.

Study-level findings and limits: Researchers catalogued 160 or so TCR beta chains as cytomegalovirus-associated. In vitro data verified a few CMV-associated chains as specific for CMV antigens. Per published reports, the classifier diagnosed cytomegalovirus status with high specificity and sensitivity.

This sequence originates from a woman aged 18-29 years in good health and CMV-seronegative. Sequencing was performed on PBMCs.

The DNA for the CDR3 is TGTGCCAGCAGTCCACTAGTCTTCCGGCGAGAGACCCAGTACTTC. It is translated as CASSPLVFRRETQYF. This sequence joins TRBV27 and TRBJ2-5; TRBD2 might be the D (5 bases). Per germline, CDR1 MNHEY and CDR2 SMNVEV (reference sequence). V lost 5 bases, J lost 4 bases, and 17 bases lay in between. The CDR3 extends over 15 amino acids.